One sample yielded the 18 T cell receptor beta chains listed below, sequenced in a study of early T cells in non-severe SARS-CoV-2 infection. A single record per CDR3 protein comes from TCRdb applying MiXCR to the 5' RACE reads. Of tens of thousands of distinct CDR3 sequences in the sample, about an eighth are singletons; the top ten hold 2.7%. This material consisted of whole blood, taken at baseline. The receptors here all came from an adult who was a healthcare worker with PCR-confirmed SARS-CoV-2 infection or an uninfected control (not recorded which).

The chain is built from TRBV6-6 and TRBJ2-3, with 9 bases matching TRBD2. In germline, CDR1 is MNHNY, CDR2 SVGAGI (reference sequence). V lost 7 bases and J lost 8; bases outside the gene matches: 7. The CDR3 has 13 residues. The CDR3 here is CASTAGGQGTQYF. In DNA form, the CDR3 reads TGTGCCAGCACAGCGGGGGGCCAAGGTACGCAGTATTTT.

This clonotype was seen ten or more times. This chain connects TRBV5-5 to TRBJ1-1, with D perhaps TRBD1 (5 bases). Trimming took 1 base from V and 8 from J, leaving 9 bases between them. CDR1 and CDR2 (germline): SGHKS, YYEKEE (reference sequence). CDR3 size: 12 residues. The CDR3 DNA sequence: TGTGCCAGCAGCTTGTTCGGGGGAGAAGCTTTCTTT. The encoded protein is CASSLFGGEAFF.

J is TRBJ2-5 and V is TRBV20-1; D ambiguous. Trimming stripped 8 bases from V and 2 bases from J, with 12 bases between. The germline gives CDR1 DFQATT, CDR2 SNEGSKA (reference sequence). This CDR3 has 12 residues. CDR3 region: CSCGLAQETQYF. CDR3 coding DNA: TGCAGTTGCGGTTTAGCACAAGAGACCCAGTACTTC.

The chain is built from TRBV18 and TRBJ2-4; unclear D gene. Trimming took off 0 bases at V and 7 bases at J, with 13 bases between the two ends. CDR3 length: 15 residues. Germline lookup yields CDR1 KGHSH and CDR2 LQKENI. The CDR3, as DNA: TGTGCCAGCTCACCACCGGGCGGCGTATTGAACATTCAGTACTTC. It codes for CASSPPGGVLNIQYF. Complete variable domain (other parts from reference TRBV18 and TRBJ2-4): NAGVMQNPRHLVRRRGQEARLRCSPMKGHSHVYWYRQLPEEGLKFMVYLQKENIIDESGMPKERFSAEFPKEGPSILRIQQVVRGDSAAYFCASSPPGGVLNIQYFGAGTRLSVL.

V usage is TRBV11-2 and J usage is TRBJ2-2; D is tentatively TRBD1 or TRBD2 (5 bases each). The V gene's germline CDR1 is SGHAT and CDR2 FQNNGV. The V gene lost 4 bases and the J gene lost 0 bases, with 12 bases spanning the gap. The CDR3 is 16 amino acids. As DNA, the CDR3 is TGTGCCAGCAGCTGGTCTGAGGGGTCGAACACCGGGGAGCTGTTTTTT. It translates to CASSWSEGSNTGELFF. Combining the CDR3 with reference TRBV11-2 and TRBJ2-2 gives the whole variable domain EAGVAQSPRYKIIEKRQSVAFWCNPISGHATLYWYQQILGQGPKLLIQFQNNGVVDDSQLPKDRFSAERLKGVDSTLKIQPAKLEDSAVYLCASSWSEGSNTGELFFGEGSRLTVL.

This clonotype was recorded many times. The chain combines TRBV5-4 with TRBJ2-5; D not certain. V lost 0 bases to trimming and J lost 2 bases, with 5 bases between them. The CDR3 totals 13 residues. In germline, CDR1 is SGHNT, CDR2 YYREEE (reference sequence). This chain's CDR3 is CASSLGTQETQYF. CDR3 DNA sequence: TGTGCCAGCAGCTTGGGAACTCAAGAGACCCAGTACTTC.

The CDR3 sequence: CASVEGGETQYF. CDR3 nucleotides: TGTGCCAGCGTCGAGGGGGGAGAGACCCAGTACTTC. The genes are TRBV11-2 and TRBJ2-5; the D gene could be TRBD1 or TRBD2 (6 bases each). Per germline, CDR1 SGHAT and CDR2 FQNNGV. V lost 8 bases to trimming and J lost 4 bases, with 11 bases between them. The CDR3 has 12 amino acids.

The rearrangement uses TRBV4-3 and TRBJ2-7; D is perhaps TRBD2 (5 bases). V lost 3 bases and J 6 bases, leaving 18 bases between the germline ends. This CDR3 region has 15 residues. CDR1 LGHNA and CDR2 YSLEER come from the germline V gene. The CDR3 here is CASSHAPAGILEQYF. For the CDR3, the DNA is TGCGCCAGCAGCCATGCCCCCGCGGGTATCCTCGAGCAGTACTTC.

This clonotype was detected only a few times. The chain carries TRBV18 and TRBJ2-7; D call uncertain. Germline V gives CDR1 KGHSH, CDR2 LQKENI. Trimming took 2 bases from V and 0 from J, leaving 8 bases between them. The length of the CDR3 is 14 residues. The CDR3 DNA reads TGTGCCAGCTCACCAATTCCGACCTCCTACGAGCAGTACTTC. As protein: CASSPIPTSYEQYF.

The rearrangement uses TRBV11-2 and TRBJ2-7; D is undetermined. This CDR3 comprises 14 residues. V was pared by 2 bases and J by 7 bases, with 15 bases between. Germline lookup yields CDR1 SGHAT and CDR2 FQNNGV. The CDR3 is CASSLSRTAREQYF. The CDR3 nucleotides read TGTGCCAGCAGCTTAAGTCGGACGGCGAGAGAGCAGTACTTC.

As to this clonotype: This may be a read error, as it is one base from a much larger clone. This chain joins TRBV7-9 and TRBJ1-1; D possibly corresponds to TRBD1 (5 bases). Trimming pared 3 bases from V and 8 bases from J, leaving 13 bases between. The germline gives CDR1 SEHNR, CDR2 FQNEAQ (reference sequence). The CDR3 contains 13 residues. The CDR3 spells CASSFLGTYEAFF. Here the CDR3 DNA reads TGTGCCAGCAGCTTTCTCGGGACGTACGAAGCTTTCTTT.

The chain joins TRBV18 to TRBJ1-1; tentative D call: TRBD1 (5 bases). Trimming took off 8 bases at V and 5 bases at J, with 15 bases between the two ends. Germline-derived CDR1 and CDR2 are KGHSH and LQKENI. CDR3 length: 13 amino acids. CDR3: CASLRDELTEAFF. CDR3 DNA sequence: TGTGCCAGCCTCCGGGACGAGCTAACTGAAGCTTTCTTT.

This clonotype came up a few times. The chain carries TRBV28 and TRBJ2-7; D possibly uses TRBD1 or TRBD2 (5 bases each). The CDR3 loop spans 14 amino acids. Germline V lookup: CDR1 MDHEN, CDR2 SYDVKM. V lost 6 bases and J lost 2, with 14 bases in between. The CDR3 region is CASRPPLGAYEQYF. The CDR3 bases are TGTGCCAGCAGACCTCCCTTGGGGGCCTACGAGCAGTACTTC.

The V and J genes are TRBV10-3 and TRBJ1-1, with TRBD1 identical over 7 bases. Germline CDR1 ENHRY, CDR2 SYGVKD. CDR3 size: 12 residues. The J segment lost 6 bases and the V segment lost 6 bases, leaving 4 bases of the junction unmatched. The CDR3 here is CAIRETGSEAFF. The CDR3 coding sequence is TGTGCCATCAGGGAGACAGGGTCTGAAGCTTTCTTT.

This clonotype was recorded at least ten times. This chain connects TRBV20-1 to TRBJ2-5, with D unresolved. V was trimmed by 2 bases and J by 7 bases, leaving 8 bases between them. Looked up from germline, CDR1 is DFQATT and CDR2 is SNEGSKA (reference sequence). The CDR3 runs 11 residues. The CDR3 is CSARQELTQYF. The CDR3 coding sequence is TGCAGTGCTAGACAGGAGCTGACCCAGTACTTC.

This clonotype was seen only a few times. Here the CDR3 reads CASSIFRATNEKLFF. CDR3 DNA sequence: TGTGCCAGCAGTATTTTCAGGGCAACTAATGAAAAACTGTTTTTT. The V call is TRBV28, the J call TRBJ1-4, with D possibly matching TRBD1 (5 bases). This CDR3 is built from 15 residues. The ends were cut back, 5 bases at V and 0 bases at J, with 10 bases in the middle. Germline V lookup: CDR1 MDHEN, CDR2 SYDVKM.

The rearrangement links TRBV11-2 to TRBJ1-1; D is possibly TRBD1 (6 bases). CDR3 size: 13 residues. From germline, CDR1 is SGHAT and CDR2 FQNNGV. The V end lost 4 bases, the J end lost 1 base, and 7 bases lay between the germline ends. The CDR3 here is CASSSQGNTEAFF. The CDR3 bases are TGTGCCAGCAGCTCACAGGGGAACACTGAAGCTTTCTTT.

This clonotype was counted a few times. This chain joins TRBV7-3 and TRBJ2-3; D not resolved. V lost 5 bases to trimming and J lost 2 bases, with 8 bases between them. In germline, CDR1 is SGHTA, CDR2 FQGTGA. This CDR3 has 13 amino acids. The CDR3 nucleotides read TGTGCCAGCAGCACCAGGCCCACAGATACGCAGTATTTT. As protein: CASSTRPTDTQYF.